Sequencing of this TCR beta chain was carried out in a study of preoperative IRX-2 immunotherapy in early breast cancer (dated by TCRdb to the late 2010s). Based on the germline V gene (reference sequence), the CDR1 and CDR2 sequences are GTSNPN and SVGIG. The CDR3 holds 15 amino acids from the cysteine to the phenylalanine. Only the CDR3 DNA is retained, 45 bases long and in frame from the first base. V lost 7 bases and J lost 5 bases; the stretch between them is 23 bases long. Library creation used the immunoSEQ multiplex PCR assay. TCRdb re-hosts the immuneACCESS table, in-frame sequences only. Its copies lack some clones; in the studies checked, an unresolved V gene accounts for under half of them, and the cause for the rest is not known. The sample table holds approximately 3,300 clones, of which 78% were seen once. The ten largest clones capture 8.4% of the sample. What this sample's treatment or condition label stands for: preoperative locoregional IRX-2 cytokine immunotherapy. The samples were obtained from a phase Ib study that tested preoperative, locoregional IRX-2 cytokine immunotherapy meant to prime immune responses. Patients with early-stage breast cancer who were given IRX-2 before surgery served as donors.

Details on this clone: What antigen it recognizes has not been identified. No base qualities exist here, and no much larger clone lies one base off it.

This clonotype was obtained from a human donor with breast cancer. The sequencing here drew on tumor tissue, taken after IRX-2 immunotherapy. The chain joins TRBV30 to TRBJ1-2; the D segment could be TRBD1, given 5 matching bases. The DNA reads TGTGCCTCGACCCCTATCCTCGGCGGGGCGTATGGCTACACCTTC. The translation is CASTPILGGAYGYTF.